This TCR beta chain was profiled in a study of CD8 T cells in Susac syndrome. Points from the study as a whole: Individuals included in the TCR sequencing and HLA analysis were acknowledged by the study to be relatively few in number.

The CDR3 length is 14 residues. Germline V lookup: CDR1 SGHNT, CDR2 YYREEE (reference sequence). V was shortened by 3 bases and J by 2 bases, with 11 bases between the two germline ends. It was with random hexamers that about 0.45 to 1 ug RNA was reverse transcribed. It was immunoSEQ multiplex PCR that amplified TCR beta CDR3 across 54 Vbeta and 13 Jbeta. TCRdb processed the immunoSEQ multiplex PCR reads anew with MiXCR; each CDR3 protein has one entry. The sample carries 100,000 to 150,000 distinct CDR3 sequences, 85% to 95% recorded once. Sequencing targeted TCR beta in blood CD8+ and CD4+ T cells. It was negative isolation that provided the CD8+ and CD4+ T cells, whereas TEMRA cells were enriched by FACS. As concerns this clonotype: The antigen is not known.

The chain employs TRBV5-4 and TRBJ2-5; D is undetermined. The sample taken for sequencing was CD8+ T cells from PBMCs. This TCR was sampled from a human donor with multiple sclerosis. CDR3: CASSSLGEQETQYF. The CDR3 nucleotides are TGTGCCAGCAGCTCCCTGGGTGAGCAAGAGACCCAGTACTTC.